These T cell receptor beta chains were read from a single sample in a study of blood T cell repertoires in COVID-19. Method: immunoSEQ multiplex PCR; TCRdb's copy keeps in-frame clones and lacks some. This sample has about 210,000 clones; roughly four fifths occur once, and the top ten carry around 8.8%. The sample taken for sequencing was PBMCs or T cells enriched from blood (not recorded which). All receptors derive from a man aged 40-55 years who had recovered from COVID-19. The CDR3 runs from the conserved cysteine through the conserved F or W. D genes are given only for firm matches. Size values are once, few and many counts, or a class for expanded clones, and some rows have none.

j_call: TRBJ2-7
clone_size: -
cdr3_length: 14
d_call: TRBD1
v_call: TRBV25-1
cdr3_nt: TGTGCCACCAAGCCGGATACAGGGGGCGGCGAGCAGTACTTC
cdr3_aa: CATKPDTGGGEQYF

j_call: TRBJ2-5
clone_size: -
cdr3_length: 18
d_call: TRBD1
v_call: TRBV18
cdr3_nt: TGTGCCAGCTCACCTCTCCGGCCGGGACAGACAGTTAAAGAGACCCAGTACTTC
cdr3_aa: CASSPLRPGQTVKETQYF

j_call: TRBJ1-5
clone_size: -
cdr3_length: 15
d_call: -
v_call: TRBV7-7
cdr3_nt: TGTGCCAGCAGCTCCCGGGACTTTAGCAATCAGCCCCAGCATTTT
cdr3_aa: CASSSRDFSNQPQHF

j_call: TRBJ2-3
clone_size: -
cdr3_length: 14
d_call: TRBD1
v_call: TRBV28
cdr3_nt: TGTGCCAGCAGTCAGCAGGGGGCAAAAGATACGCAGTATTTT
cdr3_aa: CASSQQGAKDTQYF

j_call: TRBJ1-4
clone_size: -
cdr3_length: 17
d_call: -
v_call: TRBV27
cdr3_nt: TGTGCCAGCAGTTTTCTTAAGGGGGGGGCAACTAATGAAAAACTGTTTTTT
cdr3_aa: CASSFLKGGATNEKLFF

j_call: TRBJ2-3
clone_size: few
cdr3_length: 16
d_call: TRBD2
v_call: TRBV4-1
cdr3_nt: TGCGCCAGTCGTGCTTCTAGCGGGGGGTACACAGATACGCAGTATTTT
cdr3_aa: CASRASSGGYTDTQYF

j_call: TRBJ2-7
clone_size: -
cdr3_length: 14
d_call: -
v_call: TRBV25-1
cdr3_nt: TGTGCCAGCAGTGTTGGCGGGACTGAGTACGAGCAGTACTTC
cdr3_aa: CASSVGGTEYEQYF

j_call: TRBJ2-5
clone_size: -
cdr3_length: 14
d_call: -
v_call: TRBV24-1
cdr3_nt: TGTGCCACCAGTGACGACAGGGAGGTCGAGACCCAGTACTTC
cdr3_aa: CATSDDREVETQYF

j_call: TRBJ2-1
clone_size: -
cdr3_length: 15
d_call: TRBD1
v_call: TRBV15
cdr3_nt: TGTGCCACCAGCATTGACCGGGACAGCTACAATGAGCAGTTCTTC
cdr3_aa: CATSIDRDSYNEQFF

j_call: TRBJ2-7
clone_size: few
cdr3_length: 12
d_call: -
v_call: TRBV7-2
cdr3_nt: TGTGCCAGCAGCGCCCAGGCATACGAGCAGTACTTC
cdr3_aa: CASSAQAYEQYF

j_call: TRBJ1-3
clone_size: -
cdr3_length: 18
d_call: -
v_call: TRBV9
cdr3_nt: TGTGCCAGCAGCGTAGAGTACATGCCGGGGGGCTCTGGAAACACCATATATTTT
cdr3_aa: CASSVEYMPGGSGNTIYF

j_call: TRBJ1-1
clone_size: -
cdr3_length: 16
d_call: TRBD1
v_call: TRBV6-1
cdr3_nt: TGTGCCAGCAGTGAAGCGAACAGGGGGTTCAACACTGAAGCTTTCTTT
cdr3_aa: CASSEANRGFNTEAFF

j_call: TRBJ2-1
clone_size: -
cdr3_length: 17
d_call: TRBD1
v_call: TRBV7-8
cdr3_nt: TGTGCCAGCAGCTTAGGTTTCGGACCAGGGGGAAGCAATGAGCAGTTCTTC
cdr3_aa: CASSLGFGPGGSNEQFF

j_call: TRBJ2-3
clone_size: -
cdr3_length: 14
d_call: -
v_call: TRBV3-1/TRBV3-2
cdr3_nt: TGTGCCAGCAGCCCTACTACGGGAGCCAGGAAGCAGTATTTT
cdr3_aa: CASSPTTGARKQYF